These T cell receptor beta chains were read from a single sample in a study of blood T cell repertoires in COVID-19. Repertoires were generated with immunoSEQ multiplex PCR, while TCRdb's copy carries only in-frame clones and drops some. This repertoire shows some 300,000 clones, roughly nine tenths found once; its top ten account for roughly 2.9%. The sample was PBMCs or T cells enriched from blood (not recorded which). The receptors here all came from a woman in her 50s who had been exposed to COVID-19. Both conserved end residues are part of each CDR3.

j_gene | v_gene | CDR3aa
TRBJ1-3 | TRBV10-3 | CAISGDNSGNTIYF
TRBJ2-6 | TRBV2 | CASSEALQGTGANVLTF
TRBJ2-5 | TRBV7-9 | CASSLEELAETQYF
TRBJ1-2 | TRBV2 | CASITPAHGYTF
TRBJ2-1 | TRBV6-5 | CASTLGQGREQFF
TRBJ1-6 | TRBV5-5 | CASTLDSNSPLHF
TRBJ1-3 | TRBV19 | CASSIADSGNTIYF
TRBJ2-2 | TRBV6-4 | CASGQGRNTGELFF
TRBJ1-1 | TRBV15 | CATSRDRGNTEAFF
TRBJ2-2 | TRBV19 | CASSIVAGGTGELFF
TRBJ2-1 | TRBV5-1 | CASRAGTSSSYNEQFF
TRBJ1-1 | TRBV13 | CASSFAQANSEAFF
TRBJ1-2 | TRBV7-9 | CASSTRTANYGYTF
TRBJ1-3 | TRBV5-1 | CASRDGVSGNTIYF
TRBJ2-7 | TRBV28 | CASRRTPGEDEQYF
TRBJ1-1 | TRBV10-3 | CAISEPTGTEAFF
TRBJ1-4 | TRBV30 | CAWRGQGAREKLFF
TRBJ1-6 | TRBV11-2 | CASSLRRNSPLHF
TRBJ2-5 | TRBV6-5 | CASRRHVKETQYF
TRBJ1-1 | TRBV12-3/TRBV12-4 | CASRTGPEAFF
TRBJ1-1 | TRBV18 | CASSPPPGTEAFF
TRBJ2-7 | TRBV19 | CASSPIGDYEQYF
TRBJ1-1 | TRBV6-1 | CASSEAPQGQGRIRTEAFF
TRBJ2-7 | TRBV10-3 | CAISETLAGGREQYF
TRBJ1-5 | TRBV2 | CASSEGSNVPQHF
TRBJ2-3 | TRBV15 | CATSRDLQDWGTDTQYF
TRBJ2-7 | TRBV10-3 | CAISESSGNSYEQYF
TRBJ1-2 | TRBV25-1 | CASSEEYRGNYGYTF
TRBJ2-7 | TRBV30 | CAWRGPAGAGEQYF
TRBJ1-5 | TRBV6-1 | CASSEAGGASPQHF
TRBJ1-1 | TRBV3-1/TRBV3-2 | CASSHGTGRTEAFF
TRBJ1-4 | TRBV2 | CASSLQGRREKLFF
TRBJ2-2 | TRBV9 | CASSVGSGGLDTGELFF
TRBJ1-5 | TRBV2 | CASSQGAGQPQHF
TRBJ2-7 | TRBV5-1 | CASSLPLSQGIDEQYF
TRBJ1-2 | TRBV2 | CASSESVRGFYGYTF
TRBJ2-7 | TRBV9 | CASSKDGDYEQYF
TRBJ2-7 | TRBV9 | CASSVAASGGAYEQYF
TRBJ2-1 | TRBV5-6 | CASSQRQGHEQFF
TRBJ1-4 | TRBV6-1 | CASSEAGGGSEKLFF
TRBJ1-2 | TRBV6-5 | CASAGTGVNYGYTF
TRBJ2-7 | TRBV12-2 | CASRLEDRGLCEQYF
TRBJ1-6 | TRBV18 | CASSHPPGTVNSPLHF
TRBJ1-5 | TRBV5-5 | CASSLWTGVEPQHF
TRBJ1-1 | TRBV10-3 | CAISATGGNTEAFF
TRBJ1-1 | TRBV19 | CASSPQGMNTEAFF
TRBJ2-1 | TRBV2 | CASSGAKTSGGTYNEQFF
TRBJ1-3 | TRBV19 | CASSVRTGSAGNTIYF
TRBJ1-1 | TRBV5-4 | CASSRPGPKGQAWDTEAFF
TRBJ2-1 | TRBV7-2 | CASSLFPGLARYNEQFF
TRBJ1-2 | TRBV5-6 | CASSLTGEPNYGYTF
TRBJ2-1 | TRBV9 | CASSVLAGGLNEQFF
TRBJ2-5 | TRBV7-2 | CASSLGSGGGARETQYF